These 6 T cell receptor beta chains originate from one sample sequenced in a study of PD-L1 blockade in urothelial cancer. Measured with immunoSEQ multiplex PCR; TCRdb has only the in-frame clones, and not every one. Of about 130,000 clones listed, roughly 83% are singletons. As to time point: pretreatment peripheral blood. The source material was PBMCs, sampled around atezolizumab (anti-PD-L1) treatment. Receptors originate from a man in his forties or fifties with urothelial cancer.

This chain joins TRBV7-8 and TRBJ2-2, with TRBD1 identical over 7 bases. Germline CDR1 reads SGHVS; CDR2 reads FQNEAQ. With 6 bases clipped from V and 8 bases from J, the junction kept 12 bases outside the gene matches. There are 15 residues in the CDR3. The CDR3 sequence is CASRRDRLGAGELFF. The CDR3 DNA follows: TGTGCCAGCAGACGGGACAGATTAGGGGCGGGGGAGCTGTTTTTT.

The CDR3 region is CASSLTGNTEAFF. CDR3 bases: TGTGCCAGCAGCTTGACAGGGAACACTGAAGCTTTCTTT. V is TRBV7-8 and J is TRBJ1-1; maybe TRBD1 (6 bases). The V gene lost 3 bases and the J gene lost 1 base, with 6 bases spanning the gap. This CDR3 contains 13 residues. Germline V gene data show CDR1 as SGHVS and CDR2 as FQNEAQ.

The rearrangement uses TRBV7-2 and TRBJ2-4; 7 positions match TRBD2. Trimming at V came to 0 bases and at J to 12 bases, leaving 2 bases not matched to a gene. The CDR3 totals 12 residues. CDR1 SGHTA and CDR2 FQGNSA come from the germline V gene. CDR3 sequence reads: CASSLAGRGQYF. Written as DNA, the CDR3 is TGTGCCAGCAGCTTAGCAGGGAGGGGTCAGTACTTC.

This chain uses TRBV15 with TRBJ2-3, with D hard to call. CDR3 length: 13 residues. Germline V gene lookup returns CDR1 LNHNV and CDR2 YYDKDF (reference sequence). Trimming took 1 base from V and 2 from J, leaving 4 bases between them. CDR3 coding DNA: TGTGCCACCAGCAGAGCTCCCACAGATACGCAGTATTTT. This translates into CATSRAPTDTQYF.

V and J are TRBV28 and TRBJ1-5; maybe TRBD1 (5 bases). CDR1 and CDR2 from the germline V gene are MDHEN and SYDVKM. CDR3 size: 16 residues. The V end was cut by 6 bases, the J end by 7 bases, with 22 bases between. The CDR3 here is CASRFFLGGGNQPQHF. CDR3 DNA sequence: TGTGCCAGCAGGTTTTTCCTTGGGGGGGGAAACCAGCCCCAGCATTTT.

In this sample, this clone turned up once. In the same sample, other DNA sequences code for this CDR3. This chain joins TRBV15 and TRBJ2-5, with TRBD1 matching 7 bases. V trimming: 0 bases; J trimming: 2 bases; junction bases outside the gene matches: 0. The CDR3 totals 14 residues. Germline values: CDR1 LNHNV, CDR2 YYDKDF (reference sequence). The CDR3 nucleotides are TGTGCCACCAGCAGAGACAGGGGGCAAGAGACCCAGTACTTC. Its translation: CATSRDRGQETQYF. Using reference TRBV15 and TRBJ2-5 for the parts outside the CDR3, the full variable domain is DAMVIQNPRYQVTQFGKPVTLSCSQTLNHNVMYWYQQKSSQAPKLLFHYYDKDFNNEADTPDNFQSRRPNTSFCFLDIRSPGLGDTAMYLCATSRDRGQETQYFGPGTRLLVL.